This T cell receptor (beta chain) was identified during a study of beta chain features in type 1 diabetes. The ends lost 8 bases at V and 2 bases at J; junction bases unmatched: 11. The germline CDR1 and CDR2 sequences are MNHEY and SVGAGI. This CDR3 contains 15 residues. Reverse transcribing all isolated RNA meant expressed TCRB transcripts were sequenced. Produced via immunoSEQ multiplex PCR; TCRdb's table is partial and in-frame only. The data contain 500,000 to 850,000 clones, 11% to 15% of them singletons. Study findings and constraints: Moderately but significantly shorter TCRB CDR3s were found in Type 1 diabetes patients in all four CD4+ subsets.

Comments on this clone: Its cognate antigen is unknown.

The sample was naive CD4+ T cells from blood. The rearrangement uses TRBV6-5 and TRBJ2-5, with 7 nucleotides matching TRBD1. The clonotype comes from a man younger than 30 with type 1 diabetes. The CDR3 sequence: CASASEGAGQETQYF. CDR3 in DNA: TGTGCCAGCGCCTCAGAGGGGGCCGGGCAAGAGACCCAGTACTTC.